The sequence of this T cell receptor beta chain was determined in a study of cytomegalovirus exposure and HLA in healthy donors (dated by TCRdb to 2017 to 2019). Describing the broader study: A later analysis indicated that the 90 to 150 validation repertoires were generated on the platform also employed for the approximately 700 repertoires of the first cohort. The study was designed to test whether signatures of past pathogen exposure could be identified by cataloging public T cell receptors. A separate validation cohort of 100 to 150 different subjects was used in addition to the 666-subject first cohort. To predict cytomegalovirus infection status, the study brought together high-throughput TCR immunosequencing, statistical association of individual TCRs with disease status, and machine learning.

In regard to this clone: Its antigen is currently not known. There are no base qualities to consult, and no much larger clone falls within one base.

From its cysteine to its phenylalanine, the CDR3 spans 16 amino acids. The read is trimmed to its CDR3 DNA, 48 bases read in frame from base 1. The V end gives up 5 bases and the J end 7 bases, leaving 7 bases in the junction not matched to a gene. The germline V gene (reference sequence) specifies MNHEY as CDR1 and SMNVEV as CDR2. Overall results and qualifications from the work: The classifier was reported to diagnose cytomegalovirus status with high specificity and sensitivity in both the original cohort and the validation cohort. The validation cohort had no HLA typing available for a later analysis, so co-occurrence within that cohort was assessed over all 120 or so repertoires. It was suggested by the authors that the approach could potentially be generalized to other disease states and immunological phenotypes. In the study, 150 to 200 TCR beta chains were listed as associated with cytomegalovirus. Subsequent analysis determined that TCRs grouped into clusters in the first cohort also showed a tendency toward co-occurrence across the 90 to 150 validation repertoires, and 85% to 95% of cluster scores exceeded 0. Most TCR sequences were seen in very few donors, while some public TCRs were found in many individuals. Three of the identified cytomegalovirus-associated TCR beta chains were confirmed in vitro to be specific for cytomegalovirus antigens.

Preparation of the library involved the immunoSEQ multiplex PCR assay. The study's own analysis went as follows. A statistical classification framework was built for diagnosing cytomegalovirus status from the catalog of TCR beta chain sequences. This is the immuneACCESS table as TCRdb keeps it, with only in-frame sequences that have V and J called. A part of the clones is gone; compared with another copy, unresolved V genes explain less than half, and the rest is unexplained. V and J calls plus clone size are reproduced from that table; the DNA served to infer D and trimming. For this sample the table gives about 55,000 clones, of which around 90% were detected only once. The ten largest clonotypes hold 3% to 3.5% of the sample. Donors formed part of the validation cohort, which comprised 95 to 150 subjects and was distinct from the first cohort of under 850 subjects.

The chain uses TRBV27 and TRBJ2-1, and TRBD2 aligns with 14 junction nucleotides. This TCR came from a man younger than 35 in good health and CMV-seronegative. The source material was PBMCs. The bases read TGTGCCAGCAGTCCGAGACTAGCGGGAGGGGCTAATGAGCAGTTCTTC. It translates as CASSPRLAGGANEQFF.